This T cell receptor (beta chain) came from a study of shared T cell receptors in the human thymus. The data were produced by immunoSEQ multiplex PCR, yet TCRdb's version contains in-frame clones alone and is incomplete. In the table there are about 380,000 clones, approximately 95% of which are singletons. V gave up 4 bases and J gave up 1 base, with 18 bases separating them. The germline V gene has CDR1 SGDLS and CDR2 YYNGEE. The CDR3 covers 16 residues. Sequencing was performed on thymocytes. The receptor was derived from a human donor. V and J are TRBV9 and TRBJ2-7; D is tentatively TRBD1 or TRBD2 (5 bases each). The CDR3 reads CASSPRGASDSYEQYF. DNA for the CDR3: TGTGCCAGCAGCCCGAGGGGTGCGAGTGATTCCTACGAGCAGTACTTC.